The 11 T cell receptor beta chains in this list originate from one sample, sequenced in a study of blood T cell repertoires in COVID-19. Profiled with immunoSEQ multiplex PCR; TCRdb holds only in-frame clones, not every one. The sample includes roughly 380,000 clones, approximately 90% of them seen just once. Sequenced input: peripheral blood. Receptor source: a woman aged 35 to 49 with COVID-19, enrolled during active disease.

The chain carries TRBV7-2 and TRBJ2-2; D unresolved. V lost 5 bases to trimming and J lost 3 bases, with 16 bases between them. The length of the CDR3 is 16 residues. Germline V gives CDR1 SGHTA, CDR2 FQGNSA. The CDR3 sequence: CASSEGVSFDTGELFF. CDR3 in DNA: TGTGCCAGCAGCGAAGGAGTGTCGTTCGACACCGGGGAGCTGTTTTTT. Full variable domain (missing parts from reference TRBV7-2 and TRBJ2-2): GAGVSQSPSNKVTEKGKDVELRCDPISGHTALYWYRQSLGQGLEFLIYFQGNSAPDKSGLPSDRFSAERTGGSVSTLTIQRTQQEDSAVYLCASSEGVSFDTGELFFGEGSRLTVL.

The rearrangement joins TRBV5-4 to TRBJ1-1; a weak D match, TRBD1 (5 bases). Germline lookup yields CDR1 SGHNT and CDR2 YYREEE (reference sequence). The CDR3 extends over 13 amino acids. Trimming took off 3 bases at V and 8 bases at J, with 14 bases between the two ends. The CDR3 bases are TGTGCCAGCAGCTCGAATCGACAGAAAGAAGCTTTCTTT. It specifies CASSSNRQKEAFF.

A single count supports this clone. V and J are TRBV29-1 and TRBJ2-1; 11 bases map to TRBD1. The CDR3 has 13 amino acids. The ends lost 3 bases at V and 6 bases at J; junction bases unmatched: 1. Germline V gene data show CDR1 as SQVTM and CDR2 as ANQGSEA. This CDR3 is CSVEGQGVNEQFF. In nucleotides, the CDR3 is TGCAGCGTTGAGGGACAGGGGGTCAATGAGCAGTTCTTC.

The chain combines TRBV9 with TRBJ2-3; 7 bases are a match to TRBD2. This CDR3 is built from 15 residues. The germline gives CDR1 SGDLS, CDR2 YYNGEE. Trimming removed 4 bases from V and 2 bases from J; junction bases left unmatched: 7. CDR3 bases: TGTGCCAGCAGCTTTCGCGGGAGTTCCACAGATACGCAGTATTTT. Translation: CASSFRGSSTDTQYF.

Only one count was recorded for this clone. The chain carries TRBV7-8 and TRBJ1-6, with TRBD1 as a possible D gene (6 bases). Germline values: CDR1 SGHVS, CDR2 FQNEAQ. CDR3 length: 13 amino acids. Trimming pared 5 bases from V and 10 bases from J, leaving 12 bases between. The CDR3, as DNA: TGTGCCAGCAGCCCCACAGGGATATCACCCCTCCACTTT. Amino acid sequence: CASSPTGISPLHF.

The chain links TRBV7-2 to TRBJ2-7, with D tentatively TRBD1 (6 bases). CDR3 length: 13 residues. Trimming stripped 6 bases from V and 3 bases from J, with 12 bases between. The V gene's germline CDR1 is SGHTA and CDR2 FQGNSA. This CDR3 reads CASSRPGVYEQYF. CDR3 sequence (DNA): TGTGCCAGCAGTCGACCAGGGGTCTACGAGCAGTACTTC.

The chain couples TRBV14 to TRBJ2-4; 12 bases match TRBD2. With 1 base clipped from V and 6 bases from J, the junction kept 4 bases outside the gene matches. The CDR3 is 16 amino acids. The germline V gene encodes CDR1 SGHDN and CDR2 FVKESK. CDR3: CASSQASGRAGNIQYF. The CDR3 coding sequence is TGTGCCAGCAGCCAAGCTAGCGGGAGGGCAGGAAACATTCAGTACTTC.

The rearrangement links TRBV2 to TRBJ1-5; D is uncertain. The CDR3 sequence is 13 residues long. The ends were cut back, 2 bases at V and 6 bases at J, with 8 bases in the middle. The germline gives CDR1 SNHLY, CDR2 FYNNEI. The CDR3 spells CASSESRGQPQHF. As DNA, the CDR3 is TGTGCCAGCAGTGAAAGTCGGGGTCAGCCCCAGCATTTT.

This clone was recorded once. The germline gene is not matched at one end of the junction; a read error may be the cause. The CDR3 loop reads CASSQRGEETQYF. CDR3 bases: TGTGCTAGCAGCCAGCGGGGTGAGGAGACCCAGTACTTC. The V call is TRBV7-7, the J call TRBJ2-5; 7 nucleotides match TRBD2. The CDR3 runs 13 residues. Per the germline V gene, CDR1 is SSHAT and CDR2 is FNYEAQ (reference sequence).

This sequence joins TRBV19 and TRBJ1-1, with D hard to call. Trimming removed 4 bases from V and 6 bases from J, with 9 bases in between. The CDR3 length is 12 residues. Germline V gene sequence: CDR1 LNHDA, CDR2 SQIVND (reference sequence). CDR3 sequence reads: CASSNSAAEAFF. The CDR3 nucleotides are TGTGCCAGTAGTAACTCCGCCGCTGAAGCTTTCTTT.

The chain has TRBV19 and TRBJ2-3; TRBD2 might be the D (5 bases). CDR3 length equals 16 residues. V was clipped by 3 bases and J by 1 base, with 14 bases between them. Per the germline V gene, CDR1 is LNHDA and CDR2 is SQIVND (reference sequence). CDR3: CASSIELVHGTDTQYF. The CDR3 nucleotides read TGTGCCAGTAGTATTGAACTAGTCCATGGCACAGATACGCAGTATTTT.